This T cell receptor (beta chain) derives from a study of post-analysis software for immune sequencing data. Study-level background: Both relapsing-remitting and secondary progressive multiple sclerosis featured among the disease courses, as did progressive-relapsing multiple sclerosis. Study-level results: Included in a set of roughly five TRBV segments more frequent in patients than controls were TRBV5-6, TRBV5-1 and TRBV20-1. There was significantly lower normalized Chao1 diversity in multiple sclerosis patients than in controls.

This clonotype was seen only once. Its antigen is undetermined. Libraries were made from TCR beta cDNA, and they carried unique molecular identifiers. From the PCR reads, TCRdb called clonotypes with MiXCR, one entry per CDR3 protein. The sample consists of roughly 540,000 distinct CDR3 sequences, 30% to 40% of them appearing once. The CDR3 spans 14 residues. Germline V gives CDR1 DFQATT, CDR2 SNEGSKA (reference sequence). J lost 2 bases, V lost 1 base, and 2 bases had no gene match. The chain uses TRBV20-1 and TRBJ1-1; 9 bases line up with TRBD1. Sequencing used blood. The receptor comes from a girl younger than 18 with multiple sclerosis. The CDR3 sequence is CSARGDRVNTEAFF. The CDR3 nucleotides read TGCAGTGCTAGAGGGGACAGGGTTAACACTGAAGCTTTCTTT.